Detailed here is one T cell receptor (beta chain). There is no known antigen for this receptor. No clone much larger than this one lies a single base away; base qualities are absent. The cysteine opens and the phenylalanine closes a CDR3 of 14 amino acids. Only CDR3 DNA is held: 42 bases, read in frame from base 1. CDR1 is given as LGHDT and CDR2 as YNNKEL, both from the germline V gene (reference sequence). Trimming removed 3 bases from V and 0 bases from J, leaving 6 bases between the germline ends. What the time point label conveys for this sample: baseline before first vaccination. Samples from vaccinated people were obtained from the UK trials COV001 and COV002, which included a single-blind randomized controlled phase 2/3 trial of AZD1222 (ChAdOx1 nCoV-19) in healthy adults. Trial participant PBMC samples were collected at day 0 and day 28 after the second dose for TCRbeta chain sequencing. This sample is drawn from a study of T cell responses to AZD1222 COVID-19 vaccine (dated by TCRdb to the early 2020s). At the level of the whole study: AZD1222 recipients given second doses at about 4 weeks or at about 12 weeks were pooled, since spike-specific TCR depth and breadth were not found to differ between the two schedules. TCR sequencing was performed for about 250 trial participants, of whom roughly 200 were given two doses of AZD1222 and around 25 were given two doses of MenACWY control vaccine. Trial participants were enrolled into age subgroups of 18-55, 56-69 and 70-plus years, which contained about 150, 28 and 57 TCR-sequenced participants, respectively. The investigation overall reported the following: Because no day 14 peak-response samples were available, the repertoires could be characterized only after the peak T cell response. CD4 TCRs associated with the vaccine covered the entire spike protein, and the dominant responses were in regions 160-218 and 743-854. Conclusions about previously exposed vaccinees are limited because only six or seven AZD1222 recipients were SARS-CoV-2 seropositive at baseline. Reportedly, close to half of the unique spike-specific TCRs recognized epitopes lying outside the regions that are mutated in the B.1.351 and B.1.1.7 variants. The 56-69-year group was small, and its depth increase did not reach significance, likely because of low power. Most participants were white British and females outnumbered males, and the authors suggested that clonal diversity may have been underestimated. After two AZD1222 doses, both the breadth and the depth of spike-specific TCRs were significantly higher than at day 0 and than in MenACWY recipients.

The CDR3 regions of human TCRbeta chains were subjected to immunosequencing. The study's own analysis went as follows. Repertoire TCRs were matched against a reference library of SARS-CoV-2-specific TCRs generated with the MIRA antigen-specificity platform. Breadth meant the fraction of unique TCRs that were SARS-CoV-2-associated, whereas depth meant the fraction of total T cells that were SARS-CoV-2-associated. Using the MIRA data, each spike-specific TCR was assigned both to the spike region to which the TCR was reactive and to a CD4 or CD8 class. Log10-transformed breadth and depth values were compared by one-way ANOVA with Sidak's multiple comparisons tests. As stored in TCRdb, this immuneACCESS dataset retains in-frame rearrangements with V and J assigned. A fraction of the clones does not appear; measured against another copy, unresolved V genes explain less than half of the discrepancy, and the remainder lacks a known reason. V and J calls and clone size follow that table, whereas D and trimming were derived from the DNA. Across this sample there are 75,000 to 100,000 clones, with about 89% seen only once. The ten largest account for over 6.5% of the sample.

The chain was built from TRBV3-1 (or the pseudogene TRBV3-2) and TRBJ1-3; the D gene lacks a confident call. Source: peripheral blood, taken on day 0 of AZD1222 vaccination. This receptor was taken from an adult in good health. The DNA is TGTGCCAGCAGCCAGATAGTCTCTGGAAACACCATATATTTT. This encodes CASSQIVSGNTIYF.